This is a list of T cell receptor beta chains from one sample in a study of T cells in Graves' hyperthyroidism and ophthalmopathy. TCRdb re-analysed the multiplex PCR reads in MiXCR, keeping a single row per CDR3 protein. The profile shows a few hundred thousand distinct CDR3 sequences, roughly an eighth of them singletons. The sequenced sample was blood. Source of these receptors: a woman younger than 35 with Graves' hyperthyroidism. Each CDR3 is given with its conserved first and last residue. Each record gives: clone size, D gene, J gene, CDR3 length, V gene, CDR3 DNA, CDR3 protein. D genes are given only for firm matches. A row's size may be missing; if present it is once, few, many or a size class.

clone_size: many; d_call: .; j_call: TRBJ2-4; cdr3_length: 11; v_call: TRBV29-1; cdr3_nt: TGCAGCGTTGGCCGGGAAAACATTCAGTACTTC; cdr3_aa: CSVGRENIQYF
clone_size: .; d_call: .; j_call: TRBJ2-1; cdr3_length: 16; v_call: TRBV3-1; cdr3_nt: TGTGCCAGCAGCCTAAGACTAGGGAGCCCCTACAATGAGCAGTTCTTC; cdr3_aa: CASSLRLGSPYNEQFF
clone_size: many; d_call: .; j_call: TRBJ2-7; cdr3_length: 13; v_call: TRBV28; cdr3_nt: TGTGCCAGCAGTTTCTTTCTGTACTACGAGCAGTACTTC; cdr3_aa: CASSFFLYYEQYF
clone_size: many; d_call: TRBD2; j_call: TRBJ2-5; cdr3_length: 16; v_call: TRBV9; cdr3_nt: TGTGCCAGCAGCTTTGGACTAGCGGGAGGGAAGGAGACCCAGTACTTC; cdr3_aa: CASSFGLAGGKETQYF
clone_size: few; d_call: .; j_call: TRBJ1-3; cdr3_length: 16; v_call: TRBV19; cdr3_nt: TGTGCCAGTAGGCCTAAGGCGGGTGACTCTGGAAACACCATATATTTT; cdr3_aa: CASRPKAGDSGNTIYF
clone_size: many; d_call: .; j_call: TRBJ1-1; cdr3_length: 13; v_call: TRBV3-1; cdr3_nt: TGTGCCAGCAGCCAAGTTTTCGGAACTGAAGCTTTCTTT; cdr3_aa: CASSQVFGTEAFF
clone_size: .; d_call: TRBD2; j_call: TRBJ2-2; cdr3_length: 17; v_call: TRBV20-1; cdr3_nt: TGCAGTGCTAGAGATTCTCGCGGGAGGAGGAACACCGGGGAGCTGTTTTTT; cdr3_aa: CSARDSRGRRNTGELFF
clone_size: .; d_call: .; j_call: TRBJ1-1; cdr3_length: 17; v_call: TRBV28; cdr3_nt: TGTGCCAGCAGTTTGTTCCTTGGGCAGGGGAAGAACACTGAAGCTTTCTTT; cdr3_aa: CASSLFLGQGKNTEAFF
clone_size: many; d_call: TRBD2; j_call: TRBJ2-7; cdr3_length: 15; v_call: TRBV15; cdr3_nt: TGTGCCACCAGCCGACGCTGGGGGAGGGATCGGGAGCAGTACTTC; cdr3_aa: CATSRRWGRDREQYF
clone_size: .; d_call: TRBD2; j_call: TRBJ2-7; cdr3_length: 14; v_call: TRBV6-5; cdr3_nt: TGTGCCAGCAGTTACTCGACTAGCGCTTTCGAGCAGTACTTC; cdr3_aa: CASSYSTSAFEQYF
clone_size: many; d_call: .; j_call: TRBJ1-4; cdr3_length: 13; v_call: TRBV29-1; cdr3_nt: TGCAGCGTATCAGACAGCTTGAATGAAAAACTGTTTTTT; cdr3_aa: CSVSDSLNEKLFF
clone_size: many; d_call: TRBD1; j_call: TRBJ2-7; cdr3_length: 16; v_call: TRBV20-1; cdr3_nt: TGCAGTGCTAGACCCCTCCGGAGACAGGGGGGATACGAGCAGTACTTC; cdr3_aa: CSARPLRRQGGYEQYF
clone_size: .; d_call: .; j_call: TRBJ1-2; cdr3_length: 16; v_call: TRBV5-4; cdr3_nt: TGTGCCAGCAGCTCGATTATACGGCCGGGAGGCGATGGCTACACCTTC; cdr3_aa: CASSSIIRPGGDGYTF
clone_size: .; d_call: TRBD1; j_call: TRBJ1-2; cdr3_length: 14; v_call: TRBV6-1; cdr3_nt: TGTGCCAGCAGAGACACAGGGGGCAGCGAAGGCTACACCTTC; cdr3_aa: CASRDTGGSEGYTF
clone_size: .; d_call: .; j_call: TRBJ2-2; cdr3_length: 14; v_call: TRBV19; cdr3_nt: TGTGCCAGTAGTATAGACGGGAGCGCGGGGGAGCTGTTTTTT; cdr3_aa: CASSIDGSAGELFF
clone_size: few; d_call: .; j_call: TRBJ2-5; cdr3_length: 14; v_call: TRBV10-2; cdr3_nt: TGCGCCACGATCCAACAGGGCGATCAAGAGACCCAGTACTTC; cdr3_aa: CATIQQGDQETQYF
clone_size: many; d_call: .; j_call: TRBJ2-1; cdr3_length: 15; v_call: TRBV18; cdr3_nt: TGTGCCAGCTCACCCGGACTAAGTCGTCAAGATGAGCAGTTCTTC; cdr3_aa: CASSPGLSRQDEQFF
clone_size: few; d_call: .; j_call: TRBJ1-5; cdr3_length: 14; v_call: TRBV9; cdr3_nt: TGTGCCAGCAGCGGACCGGGCCCATATCAGCCCCAGCATTTT; cdr3_aa: CASSGPGPYQPQHF
clone_size: many; d_call: .; j_call: TRBJ1-2; cdr3_length: 14; v_call: TRBV4-3; cdr3_nt: TGCGCCAGCAGCCAAGACATGCGTCTGGGGGGCTACACCTTC; cdr3_aa: CASSQDMRLGGYTF
clone_size: few; d_call: TRBD2; j_call: TRBJ2-1; cdr3_length: 17; v_call: TRBV6-1; cdr3_nt: TGTGCCAGCAGTGAAGCTCCACTAGCGGGGACTTCGGATGAGCAGTTCTTC; cdr3_aa: CASSEAPLAGTSDEQFF
clone_size: many; d_call: .; j_call: TRBJ2-5; cdr3_length: 12; v_call: TRBV7-9; cdr3_nt: TGTGCCACCGAACAGGGGGGGGAGACCCAGTACTTC; cdr3_aa: CATEQGGETQYF
clone_size: many; d_call: .; j_call: TRBJ1-5; cdr3_length: 12; v_call: TRBV20-1; cdr3_nt: TGCAGTGTCGGGACGGGAGATCAGCCCCAGCATTTT; cdr3_aa: CSVGTGDQPQHF
clone_size: few; d_call: .; j_call: TRBJ2-1; cdr3_length: 14; v_call: TRBV7-2; cdr3_nt: TGTGCCAGCAGCTTATACGGGAGAGGGGATGAACAGTTCTTC; cdr3_aa: CASSLYGRGDEQFF
clone_size: .; d_call: TRBD1; j_call: TRBJ2-6; cdr3_length: 16; v_call: TRBV11-2; cdr3_nt: TGTGCCAGCAGCTTGACAGGGACCAGTTCGGTCAACGTCCTGACTTTC; cdr3_aa: CASSLTGTSSVNVLTF
clone_size: .; d_call: TRBD2; j_call: TRBJ2-7; cdr3_length: 16; v_call: TRBV9; cdr3_nt: TGTGCCAGCAGCGCTCACCCTAAAGCGGGAGTGGGGGAGCAGTACTTC; cdr3_aa: CASSAHPKAGVGEQYF
clone_size: .; d_call: .; j_call: TRBJ1-1; cdr3_length: 15; v_call: TRBV14; cdr3_nt: TGTGCCAGCAGCCTTAGGACAGCCCCGAACACTGAAGCTTTCTTT; cdr3_aa: CASSLRTAPNTEAFF
clone_size: few; d_call: .; j_call: TRBJ1-2; cdr3_length: 12; v_call: TRBV6-1; cdr3_nt: TGTGCCAGCAGTGTCAGGGTGGAAGGCTACACCTTC; cdr3_aa: CASSVRVEGYTF
clone_size: many; d_call: TRBD1; j_call: TRBJ2-7; cdr3_length: 13; v_call: TRBV20-1; cdr3_nt: TGCAGTGCTACCCGGGACAGGACCTACGAGCAGTACTTC; cdr3_aa: CSATRDRTYEQYF
clone_size: few; d_call: .; j_call: TRBJ2-1; cdr3_length: 15; v_call: TRBV27; cdr3_nt: TGTGCCAGCAGTTTCGTCCCTAGCAGATACAATGAGCAGTTCTTC; cdr3_aa: CASSFVPSRYNEQFF
clone_size: many; d_call: TRBD2; j_call: TRBJ2-5; cdr3_length: 16; v_call: TRBV7-9; cdr3_nt: TGTGCCAGCAGCTTAGCCGGTAGCGGGAAAGGAGAGACCCAGTACTTC; cdr3_aa: CASSLAGSGKGETQYF
clone_size: few; d_call: .; j_call: TRBJ2-1; cdr3_length: 14; v_call: TRBV9; cdr3_nt: TGTGCCAGCAGCGTAGACCCCTACAACAATGAGCAGTTCTTC; cdr3_aa: CASSVDPYNNEQFF
clone_size: .; d_call: .; j_call: TRBJ2-1; cdr3_length: 16; v_call: TRBV28; cdr3_nt: TGTGCCAGCAGTTCTCGGGGGGGACAGCACTACAATGAGCAGTTCTTC; cdr3_aa: CASSSRGGQHYNEQFF
clone_size: .; d_call: .; j_call: TRBJ1-6; cdr3_length: 18; v_call: TRBV7-8; cdr3_nt: TGTGCCAGCAGCTTAGCGCGGCAGGGGTACTCCTATAATTCACCCCTCCACTTT; cdr3_aa: CASSLARQGYSYNSPLHF
clone_size: few; d_call: TRBD2; j_call: TRBJ2-3; cdr3_length: 19; v_call: TRBV5-1; cdr3_nt: TGCGCCAGCAGCTTGGCGCTAGCGGGAGGGCCGAGTGTTACAGATACGCAGTATTTT; cdr3_aa: CASSLALAGGPSVTDTQYF
clone_size: .; d_call: TRBD1; j_call: TRBJ2-3; cdr3_length: 14; v_call: TRBV6-1; cdr3_nt: TGTGCCAGCAGTTGGGACAGGGCCACAGATACGCAGTATTTT; cdr3_aa: CASSWDRATDTQYF
clone_size: many; d_call: .; j_call: TRBJ2-7; cdr3_length: 15; v_call: TRBV11-2; cdr3_nt: TGTGCCAGCAGCCCACTGAGGGGGACGGGCTACGAGCAGTACTTC; cdr3_aa: CASSPLRGTGYEQYF
clone_size: few; d_call: .; j_call: TRBJ1-6; cdr3_length: 14; v_call: TRBV20-1; cdr3_nt: TGCAGTGCTAGAGATTTGGGGGTGAGTTCACCCCTCCACTTT; cdr3_aa: CSARDLGVSSPLHF
clone_size: many; d_call: TRBD1; j_call: TRBJ1-1; cdr3_length: 13; v_call: TRBV10-3; cdr3_nt: TGTGCCACCGGGACAGTGCCGAACACTGAAGCTTTCTTT; cdr3_aa: CATGTVPNTEAFF
clone_size: many; d_call: .; j_call: TRBJ1-1; cdr3_length: 16; v_call: TRBV20-1; cdr3_nt: TGCAGTGTAAGCCCGGGCGAAGGGTTACCAGGCACTGAAGCTTTCTTT; cdr3_aa: CSVSPGEGLPGTEAFF
clone_size: many; d_call: TRBD2; j_call: TRBJ2-1; cdr3_length: 16; v_call: TRBV7-2; cdr3_nt: TGTGCCAGCACCTCTAGCGGGAGGGTTTCCTACAATGAGCAGTTCTTC; cdr3_aa: CASTSSGRVSYNEQFF
clone_size: many; d_call: .; j_call: TRBJ2-7; cdr3_length: 15; v_call: TRBV7-9; cdr3_nt: TGTGCCAGCAGCCGAACAGGGACCAGCTCCTACGAGCAGTACTTC; cdr3_aa: CASSRTGTSSYEQYF
clone_size: many; d_call: .; j_call: TRBJ2-3; cdr3_length: 13; v_call: TRBV20-1; cdr3_nt: TGCAGTGCTAGATGGGACGGCCCAGATACGCAGTATTTT; cdr3_aa: CSARWDGPDTQYF
clone_size: many; d_call: TRBD2; j_call: TRBJ2-7; cdr3_length: 14; v_call: TRBV7-8; cdr3_nt: TGTGCCAGCAGCCCCAGGACTAGCGGGAGCGAGCAGTACTTC; cdr3_aa: CASSPRTSGSEQYF
clone_size: many; d_call: .; j_call: TRBJ1-2; cdr3_length: 13; v_call: TRBV19; cdr3_nt: TGTGCCAGTGCCGGGACGGACAACTATGGCTACACCTTC; cdr3_aa: CASAGTDNYGYTF
clone_size: few; d_call: TRBD1; j_call: TRBJ1-2; cdr3_length: 14; v_call: TRBV19; cdr3_nt: TGTGCCAGGATAAGACGGGACAGTAACTATGGCTACACCTTC; cdr3_aa: CARIRRDSNYGYTF
clone_size: .; d_call: .; j_call: TRBJ2-7; cdr3_length: 16; v_call: TRBV4-1; cdr3_nt: TGCGCCAGCAGCCAAGGGTCGCGAGATAGCTCCTACGAGCAGTACTTC; cdr3_aa: CASSQGSRDSSYEQYF
clone_size: few; d_call: .; j_call: TRBJ1-5; cdr3_length: 12; v_call: TRBV28; cdr3_nt: TGTGCCAGCAGCTCGATTTATCAGCCCCAGCATTTT; cdr3_aa: CASSSIYQPQHF
clone_size: many; d_call: .; j_call: TRBJ1-2; cdr3_length: 13; v_call: TRBV12-3/TRBV12-4; cdr3_nt: TGTGCCAGCAGCCTAGGAGTTGTGAATGGCTACACCTTC; cdr3_aa: CASSLGVVNGYTF
clone_size: many; d_call: TRBD2; j_call: TRBJ2-1; cdr3_length: 17; v_call: TRBV28; cdr3_nt: TGTGCCAGCAGTTTGCCGACCGAGGGGAGGGTCTACAATGAGCAGTTCTTC; cdr3_aa: CASSLPTEGRVYNEQFF
clone_size: few; d_call: TRBD1; j_call: TRBJ2-7; cdr3_length: 14; v_call: TRBV5-1; cdr3_nt: TGCGCCAGCAGCCGAAGGGACAGCCGCTACGAGCAGTACTTC; cdr3_aa: CASSRRDSRYEQYF